These 32 T cell receptor beta chains originate from one sample sequenced in a study of blood T cell repertoires in COVID-19 (dated by TCRdb to 2018 to 2020). The library was built by means of the immunoSEQ multiplex PCR assay. The table comes from immuneACCESS by way of TCRdb, which keeps in-frame sequences with V and J called. Part of the clones is missing from these tables; in studies checked, under half for an unresolved V gene and the rest for unknown reasons. The sample table contains roughly 220,000 clones; only one count was recorded for approximately 80% of them. The ten largest clones capture 1.2% to 1.5% of the sample. The sample comprised peripheral blood. These receptors were collected from a middle-aged woman who had recovered from COVID-19.

The V gene is TRBV24-1, the J gene TRBJ2-1; D is uncertain. Trimming shortened V by 3 bases and J by 7 bases, and 6 bases separated the two germline ends. This CDR3 region has 12 residues. Germline CDR1 reads KGHDR; CDR2 reads SFDVKD. CDR3 DNA: TGTGCCACCAGTGATAAACTGAATGAGCAGTTCTTC. It is translated as CATSDKLNEQFF.

V usage is TRBV6-5 and J usage is TRBJ2-1; possible D gene TRBD1, 6 bases. This CDR3 has 15 residues. Germline V gene data show CDR1 as MNHEY and CDR2 as SVGAGI. Between the trimmed V and J ends, which lost 2 bases and 3 bases, there was a span of 11 bases. CDR3 sequence: CASSYRPDSYNEQFF. The DNA for the CDR3 is TGTGCCAGCAGTTACCGACCGGACAGCTACAATGAGCAGTTCTTC.

The gene calls are TRBV6-5 and TRBJ2-7; 7 bases are a match to TRBD2. The ends lost 6 bases at V and 0 bases at J; junction bases unmatched: 8. The CDR3 extends over 15 amino acids. Germline CDR1 is MNHEY and CDR2 is SVGAGI. The CDR3: CASSRSGARSYEQYF. CDR3 coding DNA: TGTGCCAGCAGCCGGAGCGGGGCGCGCTCCTACGAGCAGTACTTC.

V is TRBV5-5 and J is TRBJ1-1; D gene unclear. CDR3 size: 16 residues. CDR1 is SGHKS, CDR2 YYEKEE, per germline (reference sequence). V was pared by 4 bases and J by 7 bases, with 23 bases between. The CDR3: CASSLTPSPNLLEAFF. The CDR3 nucleotides read TGTGCCAGCAGCCTCACACCTTCCCCAAACCTCCTTGAAGCTTTCTTT. The entire variable domain, with the rest obtained from reference TRBV5-5 and TRBJ1-1, is as follows: DAGVTQSPTHLIKTRGQQVTLRCSPISGHKSVSWYQQVLGQGPQFIFQYYEKEERGRGNFPDRFSARQFPNYSSELNVNALLLGDSALYLCASSLTPSPNLLEAFFGQGTRLTVV.

This sequence joins TRBV6-1 and TRBJ1-1; D perhaps matches TRBD1 (5 bases). The CDR3 is 17 amino acids. Per germline, CDR1 MNHNS and CDR2 SASEGT. V was trimmed by 0 bases and J by 2 bases, leaving 16 bases between them. The chain's CDR3 is CASSEAGAWQANTEAFF. The CDR3 coding sequence is TGTGCCAGCAGTGAAGCAGGGGCGTGGCAAGCTAACACTGAAGCTTTCTTT.

J is TRBJ1-2 and V is TRBV7-3, with D possibly TRBD1 on 6 matching bases. The germline V gene has CDR1 SGHTA and CDR2 FQGTGA. Between the trimmed V and J ends, which lost 1 base and 7 bases, there was a span of 16 bases. This CDR3 spans 15 amino acids. CDR3 amino acids: CASSLMPNREGGYTF. The CDR3 bases are TGTGCCAGCAGCTTAATGCCAAACAGGGAGGGTGGCTACACCTTC.

CDR3 sequence reads: CASRITSFSGELFF. The DNA for the CDR3 is TGTGCCAGCAGGATAACTAGTTTTTCCGGGGAGCTGTTTTTT. The chain employs TRBV9 and TRBJ2-2; perhaps TRBD2 as D (5 bases). Per germline, CDR1 SGDLS and CDR2 YYNGEE. Trimming removed 5 bases from V and 6 bases from J, with 14 bases in between. CDR3 length equals 14 residues.

This clone was recorded at least ten times. The chain links TRBV18 to TRBJ2-7, with D tentatively TRBD1 (6 bases). Per germline, CDR1 KGHSH and CDR2 LQKENI. CDR3 length equals 14 residues. The ends were cut back, 0 bases at V and 4 bases at J, with 10 bases in the middle. CDR3 nucleotides: TGTGCCAGCTCACCACCGTCCAGGGGTTACGAGCAGTACTTC. Its protein product is CASSPPSRGYEQYF.

Concerning this clone itself: Possible read error: a much larger clone is one base away. V gene TRBV5-1 combines with J gene TRBJ1-1; D is unclear. Germline-derived CDR1 and CDR2 are SGHRS and YFSETQ. V lost 0 bases to trimming and J lost 0 bases, with 6 bases between them. This CDR3 has 14 residues. Here the CDR3 DNA reads TGCGCCAGCAGCTTGGACATAATGAACACTGAAGCTTTCTTT. It codes for CASSLDIMNTEAFF.

The CDR3 DNA is TGTGCCAGTAGTATCTCTGCAGGGGGGTTACCCCCATACGAGCAGTACTTC. It translates to CASSISAGGLPPYEQYF. This chain joins TRBV19 and TRBJ2-7, with a weak D call TRBD1 (7 bases). Germline CDR1 is LNHDA and CDR2 is SQIVND (reference sequence). CDR3 length equals 17 residues. V was shortened by 3 bases and J by 4 bases, with 22 bases between the two germline ends.

The gene calls are TRBV19 and TRBJ1-2; perhaps TRBD1 as D (5 bases). Germline values: CDR1 LNHDA, CDR2 SQIVND (reference sequence). V lost 5 bases and J 0 bases, leaving 19 bases between the germline ends. The CDR3 sequence is 17 residues long. This CDR3 reads CASSPEPLTGANYGYTF. Here the CDR3 DNA reads TGTGCCAGTAGTCCCGAACCCCTTACAGGAGCTAACTATGGCTACACCTTC.

The chain couples TRBV2 to TRBJ2-3, with D perhaps TRBD2 (6 bases). CDR1 is SNHLY, CDR2 FYNNEI, per germline. The V gene lost 6 bases and the J gene lost 4 bases, with 11 bases spanning the gap. The CDR3 has 13 amino acids. This CDR3 reads CASRRDGADTQYF. The CDR3 bases are TGTGCCAGCAGGCGGGATGGCGCAGATACGCAGTATTTT.

This chain connects TRBV19 to TRBJ1-5, with 12 positions matching TRBD1. This CDR3 has 18 amino acids. Germline CDR1 LNHDA, CDR2 SQIVND (reference sequence). V gave up 7 bases and J gave up 5 bases; unmatched junction bases: 15. The CDR3 is CASIQGDMGQGAYQPQHF. The CDR3, as DNA: TGTGCCAGTATTCAGGGGGACATGGGACAGGGGGCTTATCAGCCCCAGCATTTT.

The chain combines TRBV14 with TRBJ2-1; TRBD1 matches at 7 bases. With 1 base clipped from V and 9 bases from J, the junction kept 6 bases outside the gene matches. CDR1 is SGHDN, CDR2 FVKESK, per germline. The CDR3 extends over 14 amino acids. The CDR3 protein is CASSQAGGGGEQFF. CDR3 coding DNA: TGTGCCAGCAGCCAAGCAGGGGGTGGCGGTGAGCAGTTCTTC.

About this clone itself: A read error may produce the germline difference seen at one junction end. The rearrangement joins TRBV10-3 to TRBJ2-5; D is possibly TRBD1 (6 bases). There are 14 residues in the CDR3. Germline CDR1 and CDR2: ENHRY and SYGVKD. The CDR3 bases are TGTGCCACCAGTCTGGGAGAAAGGGGGGAGACCCAGTACTTC. Its protein product is CATSLGERGETQYF.

The J gene is TRBJ2-5, the V gene TRBV7-8; 8 bases agree with TRBD1. The CDR3 runs 14 residues. Germline loops: CDR1 SGHVS, CDR2 FQNEAQ. The trim removed 5 bases at V and 3 bases at J, leaving 5 bases unmatched. CDR3 sequence reads: CASSRTGYKETQYF. Here the CDR3 DNA reads TGTGCCAGCAGCAGGACAGGGTACAAAGAGACCCAGTACTTC. Looking up the rest from reference TRBV7-8 and TRBJ2-5 gives the full variable domain: GAGVSQSPRYKVAKRGQDVALRCDPISGHVSLFWYQQALGQGPEFLTYFQNEAQLDKSGLPSDRFFAERPEGSVSTLKIQRTQQEDSAVYLCASSRTGYKETQYFGPGTRLLVL.

This chain uses TRBV30 with TRBJ1-1; D is perhaps TRBD1 (6 bases). The CDR3 sequence is 13 residues long. CDR1 and CDR2 from the germline V gene are GTSNPN and SVGIG (reference sequence). The V end lost 2 bases, the J end lost 2 bases, and 9 bases lay between the germline ends. CDR3 protein: CAWSYRVNTEAFF. CDR3 nucleotides: TGTGCCTGGAGTTACAGGGTCAACACTGAAGCTTTCTTT.

This chain joins TRBV27 and TRBJ1-1, with D hard to call. This CDR3 has 14 residues. Germline lookup yields CDR1 MNHEY and CDR2 SMNVEV (reference sequence). The ends were cut back, 6 bases at V and 5 bases at J, with 16 bases in the middle. CDR3: CASRLSDPGTEAFF. For the CDR3, the DNA is TGTGCCAGCAGACTAAGCGACCCGGGGACTGAAGCTTTCTTT.

This chain uses TRBV19 with TRBJ2-1; 7 nucleotides line up with TRBD2. V dropped 2 bases and J dropped 7; count of bases not matched to a gene: 11. There are 16 residues in the CDR3. Germline V CDR1 and CDR2: LNHDA, SQIVND (reference sequence). The chain's CDR3 is CASSIRDGSGGNEQFF. As DNA, the CDR3 is TGTGCCAGTAGTATAAGGGACGGCTCGGGGGGTAATGAGCAGTTCTTC.

In DNA, the CDR3 is TGTGCCAGCAGCCAAGATCCCTCGACAGGCGTCCGATCCTACAATGAGCAGTTCTTC. Amino acids: CASSQDPSTGVRSYNEQFF. The chain uses TRBV4-2 and TRBJ2-1; D may be TRBD1 (6 bases). The V end lost 0 bases, the J end lost 1 base, and 19 bases lay between the germline ends. Germline V gene lookup returns CDR1 LGHNA and CDR2 YNFKEQ. The CDR3 consists of 19 residues.

The gene calls are TRBV6-2 or TRBV6-3 and TRBJ2-5; D call uncertain. V lost 4 bases and J lost 5, with 17 bases in between. The germline V gene has CDR1 MNHEY and CDR2 SVGEGT. This CDR3 contains 15 residues. The CDR3 DNA follows: TGTGCCAGCAGTTCTCCAAGTCGGGTGCCGGAGACCCAGTACTTC. Its protein product is CASSSPSRVPETQYF.

This clone was seen many times. V and J are TRBV10-3 and TRBJ1-2, with 7 bases fitting TRBD1. Trimming at V came to 2 bases and at J to 4 bases, leaving 13 bases not matched to a gene. There are 17 residues in the CDR3. Germline CDR1 is ENHRY and CDR2 is SYGVKD. As DNA, the CDR3 is TGTGCCATCAGTGAGACAACTACGGACAGGAGTATCTATGGCTACACCTTC. Amino acid sequence: CAISETTTDRSIYGYTF.

The chain recombines TRBV28 with TRBJ1-1; D is uncertain. With 7 bases removed from V and 7 bases from J, the gap between germline ends came to 10 bases. The CDR3 loop spans 11 amino acids. CDR1 and CDR2 (germline): MDHEN, SYDVKM. CDR3 region: CASNQNVEAFF. For the CDR3, the DNA is TGTGCCAGCAATCAGAATGTTGAAGCTTTCTTT.

The chain joins TRBV7-2 to TRBJ1-6, with 7 bases fitting TRBD1. The ends lost 4 bases at V and 9 bases at J; junction bases unmatched: 6. Germline V lookup: CDR1 SGHTA, CDR2 FQGNSA. This CDR3 contains 14 residues. The CDR3 DNA reads as TGTGCCAGCAGCTCAGACAGGGTAGTTTCACCCCTCCACTTT. Its protein is CASSSDRVVSPLHF.

The genes are TRBV5-1 and TRBJ2-5; 7 nucleotides agree with TRBD2. Germline CDR1 SGHRS, CDR2 YFSETQ. This CDR3 contains 16 residues. The V segment lost 1 base and the J segment 0 bases; nucleotides outside the gene matches: 6. CDR3 protein: CASSLSAGEYQETQYF. The CDR3 DNA is TGCGCCAGCAGCTTGTCGGCGGGGGAGTACCAAGAGACCCAGTACTTC. The complete variable domain, with remaining parts taken from reference TRBV5-1 and TRBJ2-5, reads KAGVTQTPRYLIKTRGQQVTLSCSPISGHRSVSWYQQTPGQGLQFLFEYFSETQRNKGNFPGRFSGRQFSNSRSEMNVSTLELGDSALYLCASSLSAGEYQETQYFGPGTRLLVL.

A note on this clone: At one boundary the junction diverges from the germline segment, which might be a read error. The chain is built from TRBV5-4 and TRBJ1-1; D perhaps matches TRBD1 (6 bases). Germline V gene lookup returns CDR1 SGHNT and CDR2 YYREEE (reference sequence). This CDR3 has 15 amino acids. CDR3 sequence: CASNSAGALKTEAFF. The DNA for the CDR3 is TGTGCCAGCAACTCTGCAGGGGCACTGAAGACTGAAGCTTTCTTT.

The gene calls are TRBV3-1 (or the pseudogene TRBV3-2) and TRBJ1-6; TRBD1 aligns across 10 bases. The CDR3 has 14 residues. J was trimmed by 10 bases and V by 4 bases; bases with no gene match: 4. Germline V gene sequence: CDR1 LGHDT, CDR2 YNNKEL (reference sequence). The CDR3 DNA is TGTGCCAGCAGCCCGCGGGACAGGGGCTCACCCCTCCACTTT. Residues: CASSPRDRGSPLHF.

The chain employs TRBV27 and TRBJ1-2; 10 nucleotides align to TRBD1. This CDR3 contains 17 residues. After removal of 3 bases from V and 6 bases from J, the junction contained 13 bases not matched to a gene. Germline loops: CDR1 MNHEY, CDR2 SMNVEV (reference sequence). The chain's CDR3 is CASSFNPPGQGLDGYTF. The CDR3 nucleotides read TGTGCCAGCAGTTTTAACCCCCCGGGACAGGGGTTGGATGGCTACACCTTC.

The rearrangement joins TRBV3-1 (or the pseudogene TRBV3-2) to TRBJ1-1, with TRBD1 identical over 7 bases. Germline-derived CDR1 and CDR2 are LGHDT and YNNKEL (reference sequence). The V gene end was trimmed by 2 bases and the J gene end by 4 bases; junction bases not matched to a gene: 4. There are 14 residues in the CDR3. This chain's CDR3 is CASSQSTGSTEAFF. Written as DNA, the CDR3 is TGTGCCAGCAGCCAATCGACAGGGAGCACTGAAGCTTTCTTT.

This sequence joins TRBV6-1 and TRBJ2-1; D remains ambiguous. The CDR3 runs to 15 residues. Germline V lookup: CDR1 MNHNS, CDR2 SASEGT. V lost 1 base, J lost 14 bases, and 21 bases lay in between. CDR3 sequence (DNA): TGTGCCAGCAGTGAAGGGTCCGAGGAAGTGTTAAAGGAGTTCTTC. This sequence encodes CASSEGSEEVLKEFF.

This chain joins TRBV11-3 and TRBJ2-5, with D perhaps matching TRBD2 (6 bases). The germline V gene has CDR1 SGHNT and CDR2 YENEEA. V was shortened by 5 bases and J by 0 bases, with 13 bases between the two germline ends. The CDR3 runs to 15 residues. The CDR3 is CASSARGTYQETQYF. The DNA of the CDR3 is TGTGCCAGCAGCGCCCGGGGGACTTACCAAGAGACCCAGTACTTC.

The chain carries TRBV24-1 and TRBJ2-3, with D maybe TRBD1 (7 bases). Germline CDR1 KGHDR, CDR2 SFDVKD. V gave up 3 bases and J gave up 3 bases, with 15 bases separating them. The CDR3 has 16 amino acids. This chain's CDR3 is CATSDSRGVVTDTQYF. The CDR3 DNA follows: TGTGCCACCAGTGATAGCAGGGGGGTGGTAACAGATACGCAGTATTTT.